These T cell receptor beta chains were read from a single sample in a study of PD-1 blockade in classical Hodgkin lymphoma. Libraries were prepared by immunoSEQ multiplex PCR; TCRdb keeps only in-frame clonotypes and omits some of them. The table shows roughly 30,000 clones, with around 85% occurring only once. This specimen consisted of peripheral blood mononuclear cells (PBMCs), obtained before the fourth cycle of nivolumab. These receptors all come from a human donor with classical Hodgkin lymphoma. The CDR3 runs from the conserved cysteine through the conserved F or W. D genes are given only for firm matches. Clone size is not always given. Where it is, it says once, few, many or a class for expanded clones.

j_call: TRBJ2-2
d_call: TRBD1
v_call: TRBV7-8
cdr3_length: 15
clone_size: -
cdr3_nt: TGTGCCAGCAGCCCAAGGACAGGGAGTCCCGGGGAGCTGTTTTTT
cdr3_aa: CASSPRTGSPGELFF

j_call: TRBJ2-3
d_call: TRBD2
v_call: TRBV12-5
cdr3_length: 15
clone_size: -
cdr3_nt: TGTGCTAGTGGTTTAAGCGGGAGGACCACAGATACGCAGTATTTT
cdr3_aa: CASGLSGRTTDTQYF

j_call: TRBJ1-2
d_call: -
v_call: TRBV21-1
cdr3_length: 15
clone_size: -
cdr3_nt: TGTGCCAGCAGCACGACAGGGGCGAAGGGCTATGGCTACACCTTC
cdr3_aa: CASSTTGAKGYGYTF

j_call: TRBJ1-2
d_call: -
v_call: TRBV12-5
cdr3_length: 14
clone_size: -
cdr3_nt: TGTGCTAGTGGTAGCGAGAGGCGTCTATATGGCTACACCTTC
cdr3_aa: CASGSERRLYGYTF

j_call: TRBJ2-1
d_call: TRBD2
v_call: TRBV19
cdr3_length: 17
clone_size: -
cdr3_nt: TGTGCCAGTAGTATATACGGGAGCGGGGGCTCCTACAATGAGCAGTTCTTC
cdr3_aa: CASSIYGSGGSYNEQFF

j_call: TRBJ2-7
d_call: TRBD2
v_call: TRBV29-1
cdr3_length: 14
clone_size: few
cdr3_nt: TGCAGCGTTGAAGCGGGAGGGGCAGCCTACGAGCAGTACTTC
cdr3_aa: CSVEAGGAAYEQYF

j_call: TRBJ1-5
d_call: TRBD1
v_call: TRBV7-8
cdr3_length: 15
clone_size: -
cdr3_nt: TGTGCCAGCAGCTTACCCAGGGGGTTCGATCAGCCCCAGCATTTT
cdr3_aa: CASSLPRGFDQPQHF

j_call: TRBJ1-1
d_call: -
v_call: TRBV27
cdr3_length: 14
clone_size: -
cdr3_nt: TGTGCCAGCAGTTTACACGGCCCGAACACTGAAGCTTTCTTT
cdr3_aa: CASSLHGPNTEAFF

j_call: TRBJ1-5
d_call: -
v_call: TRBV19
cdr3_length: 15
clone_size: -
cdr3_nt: TGTGCCAGTAGTATAGGGGCACGAAGCAATCAGCCCCAGCATTTT
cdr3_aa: CASSIGARSNQPQHF

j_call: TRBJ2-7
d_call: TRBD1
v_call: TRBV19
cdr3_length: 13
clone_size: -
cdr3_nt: TGTGCCAGTGGCCTGACAGGGGACTACGAGCAGTACTTC
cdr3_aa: CASGLTGDYEQYF

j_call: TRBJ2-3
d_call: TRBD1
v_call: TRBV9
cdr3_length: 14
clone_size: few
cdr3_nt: TGTGCCAGCAGCGCGGACAGGGTCACAGATACGCAGTATTTT
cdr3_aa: CASSADRVTDTQYF

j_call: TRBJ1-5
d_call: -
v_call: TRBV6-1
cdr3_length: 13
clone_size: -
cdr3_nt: TGTGCCAGCAGTGAAGTCTGGAATCAGCCCCAGCATTTT
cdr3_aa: CASSEVWNQPQHF

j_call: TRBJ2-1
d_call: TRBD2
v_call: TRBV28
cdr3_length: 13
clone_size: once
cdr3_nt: TGTGCCAGCAGTTTAGGGACTAGCAGTAGGGAGTTCTTC
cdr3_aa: CASSLGTSSREFF

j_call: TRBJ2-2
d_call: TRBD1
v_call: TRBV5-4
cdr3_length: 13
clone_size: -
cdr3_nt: TGTGCCGGAGGGACAGGGAGAACCGGGGAGCTGTTTTTT
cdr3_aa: CAGGTGRTGELFF

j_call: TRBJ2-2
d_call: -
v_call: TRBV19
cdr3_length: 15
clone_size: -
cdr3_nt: TGTGCCAGTAGTATCAGACAGGGAGGCACCGGGGAGCTGTTTTTT
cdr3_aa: CASSIRQGGTGELFF

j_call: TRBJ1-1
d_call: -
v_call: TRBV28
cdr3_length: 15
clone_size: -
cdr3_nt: TGTGCCAGCAGTTCGCGACAGCTAAGTGGCACTGAAGCTTTCTTT
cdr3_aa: CASSSRQLSGTEAFF

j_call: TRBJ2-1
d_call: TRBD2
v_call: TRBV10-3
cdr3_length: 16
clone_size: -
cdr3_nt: TGTGCCATCAGGGGACTAAGCCGGAGCTCCTACAATGAGCAGTTCTTC
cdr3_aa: CAIRGLSRSSYNEQFF

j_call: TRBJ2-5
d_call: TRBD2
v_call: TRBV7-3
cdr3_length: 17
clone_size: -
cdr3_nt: TGTGCCAGCAGCTCGGGACTAGCGGGAGGACTCCAAGAGACCCAGTACTTC
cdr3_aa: CASSSGLAGGLQETQYF

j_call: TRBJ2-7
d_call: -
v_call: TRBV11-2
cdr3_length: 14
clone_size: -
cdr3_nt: TGTGCCAGCAGCTTTACGGCCCCCTCCTACGAGCAGTACTTC
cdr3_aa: CASSFTAPSYEQYF

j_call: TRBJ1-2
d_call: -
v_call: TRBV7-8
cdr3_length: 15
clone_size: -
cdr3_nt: TGTGCCAGCAGCCCCCGCGGTCTCGGGAACTATGGCTACACCTTC
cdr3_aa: CASSPRGLGNYGYTF

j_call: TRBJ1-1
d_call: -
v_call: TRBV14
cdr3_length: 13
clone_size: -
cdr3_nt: TGTGCCAGCAGCCAAGGAGGGAGAACTGAAGCTTTCTTT
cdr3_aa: CASSQGGRTEAFF

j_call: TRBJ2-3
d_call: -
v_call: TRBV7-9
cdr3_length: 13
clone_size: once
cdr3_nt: TGTGCCAGCAGCTTAGCTCACACAGATACGCAGTATTTT
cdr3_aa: CASSLAHTDTQYF

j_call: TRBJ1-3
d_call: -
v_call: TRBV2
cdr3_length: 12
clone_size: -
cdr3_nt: TGTGCCAGCGCGGGCTCTGGAAACACCATATATTTT
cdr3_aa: CASAGSGNTIYF

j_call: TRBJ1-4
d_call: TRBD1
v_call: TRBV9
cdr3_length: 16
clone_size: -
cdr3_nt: TGTGCCAGCAGCCTCGCCCCACAGGGGAGGGATGAAAAACTGTTTTTT
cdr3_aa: CASSLAPQGRDEKLFF

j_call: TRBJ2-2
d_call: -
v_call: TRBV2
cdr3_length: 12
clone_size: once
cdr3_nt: TGTGCCAGCAAACCACTAGCCGGGGAGCTGTTTTTT
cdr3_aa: CASKPLAGELFF

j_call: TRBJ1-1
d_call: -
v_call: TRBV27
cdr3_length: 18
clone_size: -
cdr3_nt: TGTGCCAGCTCCTTAGGCCGGGGACGGGGTGGGGTGAACACTGAAGCTTTCTTT
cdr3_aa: CASSLGRGRGGVNTEAFF

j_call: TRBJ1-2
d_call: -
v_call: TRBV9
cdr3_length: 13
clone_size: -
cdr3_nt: TGTGCCAGCAGACAGGGACCCAACTATGGCTACACCTTC
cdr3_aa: CASRQGPNYGYTF

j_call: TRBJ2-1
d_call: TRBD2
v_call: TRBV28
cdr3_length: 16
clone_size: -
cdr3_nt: TGTGCCAGCAGTTTAAGGCGGGAGGGCCGTAACAATGAGCAGTTCTTC
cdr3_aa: CASSLRREGRNNEQFF

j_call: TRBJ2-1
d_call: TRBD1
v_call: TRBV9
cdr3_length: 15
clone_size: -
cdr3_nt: TGTGCCAGCAGCGTGGGGACAGTATCCTACAATGAGCAGTTCTTC
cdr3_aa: CASSVGTVSYNEQFF

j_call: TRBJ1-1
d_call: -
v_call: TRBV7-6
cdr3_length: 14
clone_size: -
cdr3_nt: TGTGCCAGCAGCTTAGGGACAGCGAACACTGAAGCTTTCTTT
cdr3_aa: CASSLGTANTEAFF

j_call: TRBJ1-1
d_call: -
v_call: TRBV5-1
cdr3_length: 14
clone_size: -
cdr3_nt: TGCGCCAGCAGCTTTTTAGGGAGAAGCACTGAAGCTTTCTTT
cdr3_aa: CASSFLGRSTEAFF

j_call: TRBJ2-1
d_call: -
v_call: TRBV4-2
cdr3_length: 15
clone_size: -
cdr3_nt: TGTGCCAGCAGCCAAACGGCCATTACCTTTAATGAGCAGTTCTTC
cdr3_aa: CASSQTAITFNEQFF

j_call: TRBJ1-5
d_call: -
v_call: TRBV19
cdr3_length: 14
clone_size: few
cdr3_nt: TGTGCCAGTAGTATGGCGAGGGGCAATCAGCCCCAGCATTTT
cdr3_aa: CASSMARGNQPQHF

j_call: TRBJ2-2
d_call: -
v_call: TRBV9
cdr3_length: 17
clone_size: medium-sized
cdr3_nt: TGTGCCAGCAGCGTCCCCTCCAGCGGCGAACACACCGGGGAGCTGTTTTTT
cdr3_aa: CASSVPSSGEHTGELFF

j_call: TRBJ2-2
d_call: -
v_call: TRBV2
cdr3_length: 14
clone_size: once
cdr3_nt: TGTGCCAGCAGTGACGCCGACGGCCGCGGGGAGCTGTTTTTT
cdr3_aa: CASSDADGRGELFF

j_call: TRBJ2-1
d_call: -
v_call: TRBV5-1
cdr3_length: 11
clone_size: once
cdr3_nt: TGCGCCAGCAGTTGGAACAATGAGCAGTTCTTC
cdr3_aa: CASSWNNEQFF